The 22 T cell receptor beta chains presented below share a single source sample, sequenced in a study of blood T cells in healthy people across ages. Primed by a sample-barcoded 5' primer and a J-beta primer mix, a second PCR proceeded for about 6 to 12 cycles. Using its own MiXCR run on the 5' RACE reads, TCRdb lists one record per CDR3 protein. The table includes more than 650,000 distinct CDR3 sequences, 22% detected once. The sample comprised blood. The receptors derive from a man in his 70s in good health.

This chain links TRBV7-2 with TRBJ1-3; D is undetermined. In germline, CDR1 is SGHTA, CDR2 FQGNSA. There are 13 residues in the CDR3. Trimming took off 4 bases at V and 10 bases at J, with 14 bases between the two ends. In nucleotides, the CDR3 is TGTGCCAGCAGCTCGAGAGATGGTGGGACCATATATTTT. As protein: CASSSRDGGTIYF.

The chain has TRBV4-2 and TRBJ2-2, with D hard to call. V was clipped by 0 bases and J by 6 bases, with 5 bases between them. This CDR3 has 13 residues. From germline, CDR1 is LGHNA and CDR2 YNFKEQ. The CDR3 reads CASSQESAGELFF. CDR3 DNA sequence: TGTGCCAGCAGCCAAGAGAGCGCCGGGGAGCTGTTTTTT.

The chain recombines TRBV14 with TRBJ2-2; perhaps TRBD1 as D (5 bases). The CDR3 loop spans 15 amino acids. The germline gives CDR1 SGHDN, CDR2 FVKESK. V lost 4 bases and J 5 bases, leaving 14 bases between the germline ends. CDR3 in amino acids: CASSLDIDGTGELFF. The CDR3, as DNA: TGTGCCAGCAGCCTGGACATAGATGGGACCGGGGAGCTGTTTTTT.

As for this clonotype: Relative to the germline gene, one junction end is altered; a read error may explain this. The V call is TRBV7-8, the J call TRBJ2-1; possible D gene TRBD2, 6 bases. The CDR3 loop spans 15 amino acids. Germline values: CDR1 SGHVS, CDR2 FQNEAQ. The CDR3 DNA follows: TGTGCCAGCAGCTTACGGCTAGCGAAGGGTAATGAGCTGTTCTTC. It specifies CASSLRLAKGNELFF.

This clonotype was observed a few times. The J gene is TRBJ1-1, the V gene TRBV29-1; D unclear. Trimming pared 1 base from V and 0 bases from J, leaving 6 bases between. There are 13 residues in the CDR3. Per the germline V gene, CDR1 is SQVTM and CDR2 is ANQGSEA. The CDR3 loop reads CSVEATVNTEAFF. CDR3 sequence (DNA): TGCAGCGTTGAAGCGACGGTGAACACTGAAGCTTTCTTT.

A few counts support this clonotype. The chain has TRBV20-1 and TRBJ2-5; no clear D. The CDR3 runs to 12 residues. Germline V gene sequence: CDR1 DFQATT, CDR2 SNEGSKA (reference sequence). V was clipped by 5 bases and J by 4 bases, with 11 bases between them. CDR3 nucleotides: TGCAGTGCTCCCGCACAGCGAGAGACCCAGTACTTC. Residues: CSAPAQRETQYF.

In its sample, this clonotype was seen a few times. CDR3 loop: CSAMWVGNQPQHF. In DNA form, the CDR3 reads TGCAGTGCGATGTGGGTGGGCAATCAGCCCCAGCATTTT. The chain is built from TRBV20-1 and TRBJ1-5; no firm D call. This CDR3 has 13 residues. Trimming removed 6 bases from V and 2 bases from J, with 11 bases in between. The V gene's germline CDR1 is DFQATT and CDR2 SNEGSKA (reference sequence).

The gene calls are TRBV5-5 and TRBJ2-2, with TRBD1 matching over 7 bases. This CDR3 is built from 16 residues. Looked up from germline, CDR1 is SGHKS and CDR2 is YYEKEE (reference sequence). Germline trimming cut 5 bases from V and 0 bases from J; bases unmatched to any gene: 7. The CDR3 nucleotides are TGTGCCAGCAGAGTTCTGGGACAGTCGAACACCGGGGAGCTGTTTTTT. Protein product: CASRVLGQSNTGELFF.

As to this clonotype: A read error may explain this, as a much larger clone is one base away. This chain's CDR3 is CTISQGKAETQYF. For the CDR3, the DNA is TGTACCATCAGTCAGGGGAAGGCTGAGACCCAGTACTTC. The chain couples TRBV10-3 to TRBJ2-5, with D perhaps TRBD1 (6 bases). From germline, CDR1 is ENHRY and CDR2 SYGVKD. This CDR3 has 13 residues.

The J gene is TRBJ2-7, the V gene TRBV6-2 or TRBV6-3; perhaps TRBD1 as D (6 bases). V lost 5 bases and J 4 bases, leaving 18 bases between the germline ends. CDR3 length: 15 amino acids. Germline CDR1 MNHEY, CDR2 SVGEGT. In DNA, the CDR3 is TGTGCCAGCAGTGAACACGGGACATCCACTTACGAGCAGTACTTC. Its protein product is CASSEHGTSTYEQYF.

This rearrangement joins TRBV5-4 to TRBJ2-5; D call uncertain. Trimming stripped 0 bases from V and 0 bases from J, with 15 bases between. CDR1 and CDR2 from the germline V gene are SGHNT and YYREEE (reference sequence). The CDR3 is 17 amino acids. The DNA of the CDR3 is TGTGCCAGCAGCTTGGGTTTTGGTGCAGGAAACCAAGAGACCCAGTACTTC. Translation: CASSLGFGAGNQETQYF.

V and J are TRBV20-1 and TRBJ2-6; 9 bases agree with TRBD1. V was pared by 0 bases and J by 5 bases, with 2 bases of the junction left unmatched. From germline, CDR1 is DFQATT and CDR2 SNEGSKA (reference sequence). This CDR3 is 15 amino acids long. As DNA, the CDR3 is TGCAGTGCTAGAGAAGGGACAGGGAGGGCCAACGTCCTGACTTTC. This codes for CSAREGTGRANVLTF.

CDR3 nucleotides: TGCGCCAGCAGCTTGGACGGACAGAGCAGGCAGCCCCAGCATTTT. This translates into CASSLDGQSRQPQHF. The chain recombines TRBV5-1 with TRBJ1-5, with D perhaps matching TRBD1 (6 bases). Trimming took off 0 bases at V and 7 bases at J, with 14 bases between the two ends. There are 15 residues in the CDR3. The V gene's germline CDR1 is SGHRS and CDR2 YFSETQ.

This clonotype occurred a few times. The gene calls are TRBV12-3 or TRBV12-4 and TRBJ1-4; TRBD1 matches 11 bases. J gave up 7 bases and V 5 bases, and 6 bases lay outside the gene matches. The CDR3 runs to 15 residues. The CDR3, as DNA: TGTGCCAGCAGTCTGGGGACAGGGGGAGGTGAAAAACTGTTTTTT. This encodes CASSLGTGGGEKLFF.

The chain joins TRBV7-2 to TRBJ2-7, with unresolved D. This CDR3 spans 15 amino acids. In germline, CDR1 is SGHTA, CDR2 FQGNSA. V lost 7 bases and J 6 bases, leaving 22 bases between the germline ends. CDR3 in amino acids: CASNPTQINPTEQYF. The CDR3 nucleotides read TGTGCCAGCAACCCTACCCAGATTAACCCCACCGAGCAGTACTTC.

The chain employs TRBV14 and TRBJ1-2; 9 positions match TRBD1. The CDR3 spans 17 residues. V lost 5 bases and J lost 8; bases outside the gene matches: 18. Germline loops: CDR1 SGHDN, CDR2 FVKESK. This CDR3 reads CASSTNPGQGNRGGYTF. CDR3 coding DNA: TGTGCCAGCAGCACTAATCCGGGACAGGGAAATCGCGGAGGCTACACCTTC.

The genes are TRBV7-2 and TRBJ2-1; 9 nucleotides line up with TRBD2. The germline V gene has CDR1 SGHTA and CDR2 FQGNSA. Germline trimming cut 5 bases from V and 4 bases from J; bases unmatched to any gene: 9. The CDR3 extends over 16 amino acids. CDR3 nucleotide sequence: TGTGCCAGCAGCATAGTAGCGGGAGTGGAGTACAATGAGCAGTTCTTC. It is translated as CASSIVAGVEYNEQFF.

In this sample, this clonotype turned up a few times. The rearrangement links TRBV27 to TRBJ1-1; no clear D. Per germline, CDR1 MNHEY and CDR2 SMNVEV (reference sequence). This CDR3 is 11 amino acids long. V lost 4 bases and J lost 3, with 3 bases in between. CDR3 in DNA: TGTGCCAGCAGTTGGGACACTGAAGCTTTCTTT. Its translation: CASSWDTEAFF.

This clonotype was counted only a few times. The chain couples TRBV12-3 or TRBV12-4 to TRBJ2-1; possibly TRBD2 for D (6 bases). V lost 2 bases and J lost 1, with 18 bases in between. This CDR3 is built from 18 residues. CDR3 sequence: CASSLSASLAASYNEQFF. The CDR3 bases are TGTGCCAGCAGTTTATCCGCCTCATTAGCGGCATCCTACAATGAGCAGTTCTTC.

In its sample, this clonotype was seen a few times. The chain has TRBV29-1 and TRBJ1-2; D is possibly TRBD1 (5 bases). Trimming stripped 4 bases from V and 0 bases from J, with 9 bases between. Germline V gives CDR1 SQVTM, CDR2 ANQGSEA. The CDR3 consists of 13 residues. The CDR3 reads CSVGGRANYGYTF. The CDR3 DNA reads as TGCAGCGTTGGAGGCAGGGCTAACTATGGCTACACCTTC.

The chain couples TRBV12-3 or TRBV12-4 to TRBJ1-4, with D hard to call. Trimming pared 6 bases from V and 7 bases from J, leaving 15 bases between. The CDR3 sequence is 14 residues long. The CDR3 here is CASSKSGGGEKLFF. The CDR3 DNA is TGTGCCAGCAGCAAGTCCGGAGGAGGTGAAAAACTGTTTTTT.

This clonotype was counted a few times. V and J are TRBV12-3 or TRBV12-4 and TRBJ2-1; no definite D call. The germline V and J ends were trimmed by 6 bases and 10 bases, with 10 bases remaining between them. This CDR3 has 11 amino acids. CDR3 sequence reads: CASSDFREQFF. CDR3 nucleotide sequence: TGTGCCAGCAGCGATTTCAGGGAGCAGTTCTTC.